This entry lists 8 T cell receptor beta chains sequenced from one sample in a study of blood T cell repertoires in COVID-19. Here immunoSEQ multiplex PCR was the method, and the copy in TCRdb shows in-frame clones only, minus some. The sample consists of 400,000 to 450,000 clones, approximately 90% of them appearing once. The sample consisted of peripheral blood. Every receptor here comes from a woman aged 35 to 49 with COVID-19, enrolled during active disease.

The chain combines TRBV7-9 with TRBJ1-1; 9 bases fit TRBD1. Looked up from germline, CDR1 is SEHNR and CDR2 is FQNEAQ (reference sequence). V was clipped by 0 bases and J by 10 bases; unmatched bases: 9. CDR3 length: 15 residues. CDR3 protein: CASSLATVQGAGAFF. CDR3 nucleotides: TGTGCCAGCAGCTTAGCGACCGTACAGGGGGCTGGAGCTTTCTTT.

The chain joins TRBV6-2 or TRBV6-3 to TRBJ1-2; D gene unclear. The CDR3 has 13 residues. Trimming removed 2 bases at V and 4 bases at J, with 8 bases between. CDR1 and CDR2 (germline): MNHEY, SVGEGT. This CDR3 reads CASSYVAVYGYTF. The CDR3 region has the DNA TGTGCCAGCAGTTACGTGGCAGTCTATGGCTACACCTTC.

In DNA, the CDR3 is TGTGCCAGCAGCTTAGACGGGGGGAACACCGGGGAGCTGTTTTTT. Amino acid sequence: CASSLDGGNTGELFF. This rearrangement joins TRBV7-8 to TRBJ2-2; possible D gene TRBD2, 6 bases. V lost 1 base and J 1 base, leaving 7 bases between the germline ends. This CDR3 spans 15 amino acids. CDR1 is SGHVS and CDR2 is FQNEAQ in the germline V gene.

The chain carries TRBV11-2 and TRBJ1-1, with TRBD1 matching 8 bases. The germline V gene has CDR1 SGHAT and CDR2 FQNNGV. The CDR3 contains 13 residues. V shed 4 bases and J 12 bases; nucleotides not matched to a gene: 10. The CDR3 nucleotides are TGTGCCAGCAGCTATATGGCTGGACAGGGACCTTTCTTT. Translating it yields CASSYMAGQGPFF.

The chain recombines TRBV13 with TRBJ2-7; D is uncertain. The germline gives CDR1 PRHDT, CDR2 FYEKMQ (reference sequence). The CDR3 is 14 amino acids. Trimming took 1 base from V and 0 from J, leaving 7 bases between them. The CDR3 protein is CASSLVSDSYEQYF. The CDR3 DNA reads as TGTGCCAGCAGCTTAGTCTCAGACTCCTACGAGCAGTACTTC.

The chain has TRBV12-3 or TRBV12-4 and TRBJ2-5, with D possibly matching TRBD2 (5 bases). Trimming took off 1 base at V and 7 bases at J, with 10 bases between the two ends. The CDR3 has 13 residues. This chain's CDR3 is CASSLEFRGTQYF. The DNA of the CDR3 is TGTGCCAGCAGTTTAGAGTTCCGGGGGACCCAGTACTTC.

Worth noting for this clone: This CDR3 is also generated by other DNA sequences in the sample. The rearrangement uses TRBV19 and TRBJ2-3; 11 bases match TRBD2. CDR3 length: 16 amino acids. V shed 6 bases and J 2 bases; nucleotides not matched to a gene: 7. Looked up from germline, CDR1 is LNHDA and CDR2 is SQIVND (reference sequence). The CDR3, as DNA: TGTGCCAGTAGCCTCCTAGCGGGAGGATCCACAGATACGCAGTATTTT. It specifies CASSLLAGGSTDTQYF.

This clone was seen only once. V and J are TRBV16 and TRBJ2-1; D is perhaps TRBD2 (6 bases). Looked up from germline, CDR1 is KGHSY and CDR2 is FQNENV. Trimming removed 4 bases from V and 0 bases from J, with 16 bases in between. The CDR3 sequence is 17 residues long. For the CDR3, the DNA is TGTGCCAGCAGCCCCTCTGCAGCGGGTTCCTCCTACAATGAGCAGTTCTTC. This codes for CASSPSAAGSSYNEQFF.